This TCR beta chain was captured by sequencing in a study of blood T cell repertoires in COVID-19. Turning to the study itself: From the United States, Italy and Spain came samples of acute and convalescent COVID-19. Nucleic acid was either cDNA or gDNA, and it came from T cells, B-cell-depleted T cells, or PBMCs.

Authors' processing steps: From reference gene primer amplification, estimates of nucleated cell counts were derived. Only in-frame clones appear in the TCRdb table, and some are missing; sequencing was by immunoSEQ multiplex PCR. The DNA gave D and trimming, while V, J and clone size come from that table. The sample lists fewer than 250,000 clones, around 80% occurring once. The CDR3 loop spans 16 amino acids. The germline gives CDR1 MNHEY, CDR2 SVGAGI. Trimming pared 3 bases from V and 8 bases from J, leaving 20 bases between. This chain connects TRBV6-5 to TRBJ2-1, with D perhaps TRBD2 (6 bases). The sample comprised peripheral blood. The clonotype was recovered from a woman in her 50s with acute or convalescent COVID-19. The DNA of the CDR3 is TGTGCCAGCAGTTATGGGAGGCGGGATCCTAAGGATGAGCAGTTCTTC. Protein sequence: CASSYGRRDPKDEQFF.